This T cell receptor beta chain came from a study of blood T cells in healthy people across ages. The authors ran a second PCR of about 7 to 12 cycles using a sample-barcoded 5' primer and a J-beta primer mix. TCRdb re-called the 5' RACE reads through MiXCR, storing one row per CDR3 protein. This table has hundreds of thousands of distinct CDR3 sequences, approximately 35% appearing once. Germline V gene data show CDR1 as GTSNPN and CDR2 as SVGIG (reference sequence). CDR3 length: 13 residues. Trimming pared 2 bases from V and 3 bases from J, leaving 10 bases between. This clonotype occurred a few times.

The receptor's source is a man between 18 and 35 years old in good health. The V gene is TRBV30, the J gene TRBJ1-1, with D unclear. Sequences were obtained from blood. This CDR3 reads CAWSSGSHTEAFF. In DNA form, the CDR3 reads TGTGCCTGGAGTTCGGGTTCTCACACTGAAGCTTTCTTT.